This section outlines one T cell receptor beta chain sequence together with its context. This entry comes from a study of blood T cell repertoires in COVID-19. Study in general: T cells, B-cell-depleted T cells, or PBMCs supplied cDNA or gDNA.

Original data processing: Amplification from reference gene primers served as the basis for estimated nucleated cell counts. Method: immunoSEQ multiplex PCR; TCRdb's copy keeps in-frame clones and lacks some. V and J calls and clone size are as listed in that table; D and trimming were resolved from the DNA. The sample holds about 110,000 clones, 85% seen once. Germline values: CDR1 MRHNA, CDR2 SNTAGT. With V trimmed by 7 bases and J by 14 bases, 11 bases remained unmatched. This CDR3 region has 13 residues. The TCR comes from a human donor in a cohort sampled during active COVID-19. The chain carries TRBV6-4 and TRBJ1-5; 10 bases align to TRBD1. The sequencing input was peripheral blood. The CDR3 region is CASNGTGDRGEHF. Written as DNA, the CDR3 is TGTGCCAGCAACGGGACAGGGGATCGGGGGGAGCATTTT.